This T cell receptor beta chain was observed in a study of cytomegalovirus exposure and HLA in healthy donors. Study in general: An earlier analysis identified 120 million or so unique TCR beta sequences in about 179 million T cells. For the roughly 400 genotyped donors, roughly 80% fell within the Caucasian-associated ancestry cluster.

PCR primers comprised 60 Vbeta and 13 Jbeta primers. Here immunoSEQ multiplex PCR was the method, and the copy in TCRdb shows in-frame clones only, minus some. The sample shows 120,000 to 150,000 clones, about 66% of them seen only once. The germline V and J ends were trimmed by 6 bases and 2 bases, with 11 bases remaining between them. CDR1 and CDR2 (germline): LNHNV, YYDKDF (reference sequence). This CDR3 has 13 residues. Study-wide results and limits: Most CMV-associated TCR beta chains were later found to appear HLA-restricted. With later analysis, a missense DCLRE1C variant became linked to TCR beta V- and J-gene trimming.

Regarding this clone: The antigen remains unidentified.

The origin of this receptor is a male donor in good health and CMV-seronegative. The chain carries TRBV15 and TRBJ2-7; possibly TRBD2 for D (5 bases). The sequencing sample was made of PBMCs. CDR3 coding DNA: TGTGCCACCAGGAGGGATGGAGCCTACGAGCAGTACTTC. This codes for CATRRDGAYEQYF.